This T cell receptor (beta chain) was recovered during a study of naive and memory T cell subsets. Study conclusions and caveats: TCR transcript changes with activation or differentiation may affect this RNA method.

Ligated cDNA underwent four rounds of PCR with nested alpha and beta constant region primers and SP2. Reverse transcription of blood and skin TCR RNA was primed at alpha and beta constant regions. TCRdb re-called the 5' RACE reads through MiXCR, storing one row per CDR3 protein. The sample holds tens of thousands of distinct CDR3 sequences, about 7.2% seen once. An oligonucleotide containing a UMI was ligated to the 3' end of TCR cDNA. RNA was extracted from approximately 2.6 ml of whole blood of healthy adults. Reverse transcription used DNase-treated unsorted total RNA, aiming for about 1 to 1,100 ng. The length of the CDR3 is 13 residues. CDR1 and CDR2 from the germline V gene are MNHEY and SVGAGI. Deletions cut 2 bases from V and 4 bases from J, with 8 bases between. This clonotype was found a few times. Its antigen is currently unknown.

This TCR was sampled from a male donor in good health. The chain has TRBV6-5 and TRBJ1-2; unclear D gene. CDR3 bases: TGTGCCAGCAGTTACGGACGTACCTATGGCTACACCTTC. This encodes CASSYGRTYGYTF.